The clone carrying this TCR beta chain was seen only a few times. Its antigen is unknown. Criteria for exclusion of patients were uncontrolled infection, other autoimmune disease, pregnancy or lactation. The PBMCs were taken from approximately 11 ml of fresh peripheral blood. RNA transcripts yielded amplified TCR beta CDR3 regions. A first-round RT-PCR of the TCR CDR3 used the HTBI primer set. TCRdb itself ran the multiplex PCR reads through MiXCR, one entry per CDR3 protein. The data show around 600,000 distinct CDR3 sequences, around 13% seen once. Per the germline V gene, CDR1 is SGHTA and CDR2 is FQGNSA. This CDR3 has 17 amino acids. The ends were cut back, 5 bases at V and 0 bases at J, with 19 bases in the middle. The data stem from a study of T cells in Graves' hyperthyroidism and ophthalmopathy. General study points: Ophthalmopathy was distinguished from stable hyperthyroidism by 13 V-J signatures. Researchers found most expanded thyroid clonotypes above 0.001 in blood as well.

The rearrangement joins TRBV7-2 to TRBJ1-1; TRBD1 is a possible D gene (5 bases). The clonotype comes from a woman in her forties or fifties with Graves' ophthalmopathy. Source material: blood. The CDR3, as DNA: TGTGCCAGCAGCCTGATTAGGGGAGGTGGTGTGAACACTGAAGCTTTCTTT. This encodes CASSLIRGGGVNTEAFF.